The clone carrying this T cell receptor beta chain turned up a few times. CDR1 and CDR2 (germline): SGHNT, YYREEE (reference sequence). J was trimmed by 2 bases and V by 4 bases; bases with no gene match: 12. The CDR3 consists of 17 residues. This sample was included in a study of blood T cell repertoires in COVID-19. Study summary: Sources were T cells, B-cell-depleted T cells, or PBMCs; the material itself was cDNA or gDNA.

Profiling relied on immunoSEQ multiplex PCR, and the TCRdb table lists in-frame clones only, not all of them. The table lists about 100,000 clones, approximately 91% of them singletons, with around 0.94% in the top ten. The sample taken for sequencing was peripheral blood. This clonotype originated in a man between 60 and 70 years old with acute or convalescent COVID-19. The chain employs TRBV5-4 and TRBJ2-5; 9 nucleotides line up with TRBD2. The CDR3 here is CASSPGVREGPQETQYF. In DNA form, the CDR3 reads TGTGCCAGCAGCCCTGGTGTGCGGGAGGGACCACAAGAGACCCAGTACTTC.